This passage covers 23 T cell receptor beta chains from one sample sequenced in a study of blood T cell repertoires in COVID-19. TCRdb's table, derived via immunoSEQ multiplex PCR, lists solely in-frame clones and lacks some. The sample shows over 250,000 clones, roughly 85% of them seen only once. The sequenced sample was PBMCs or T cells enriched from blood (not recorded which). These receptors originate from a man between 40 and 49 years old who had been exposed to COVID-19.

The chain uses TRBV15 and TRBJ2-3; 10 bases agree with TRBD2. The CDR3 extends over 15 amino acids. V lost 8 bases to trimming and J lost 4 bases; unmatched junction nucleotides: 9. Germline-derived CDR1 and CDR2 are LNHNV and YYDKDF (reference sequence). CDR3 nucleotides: TGTGCCACCTCTACCTGGACTAGCGGTTCAGATACGCAGTATTTT. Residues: CATSTWTSGSDTQYF.

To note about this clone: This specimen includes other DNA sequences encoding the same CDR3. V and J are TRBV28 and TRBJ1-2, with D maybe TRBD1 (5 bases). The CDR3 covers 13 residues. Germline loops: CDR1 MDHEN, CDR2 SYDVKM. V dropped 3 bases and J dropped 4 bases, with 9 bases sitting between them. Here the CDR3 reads CASSFRDSYGYTF. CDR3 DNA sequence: TGTGCCAGCAGTTTCCGGGACTCCTATGGCTACACCTTC.

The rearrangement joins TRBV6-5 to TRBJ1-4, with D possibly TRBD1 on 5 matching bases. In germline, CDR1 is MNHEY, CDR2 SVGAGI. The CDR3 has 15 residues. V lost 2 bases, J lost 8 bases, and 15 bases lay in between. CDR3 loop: CASSYGKTVGEKLFF. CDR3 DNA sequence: TGTGCCAGCAGTTACGGGAAGACAGTGGGCGAAAAACTGTTTTTT.

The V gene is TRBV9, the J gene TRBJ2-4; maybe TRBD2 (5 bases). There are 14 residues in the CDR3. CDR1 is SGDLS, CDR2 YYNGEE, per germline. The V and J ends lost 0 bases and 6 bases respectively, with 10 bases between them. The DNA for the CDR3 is TGTGCCAGCAGCGTAGCCCGGGATGGAAACATTCAGTACTTC. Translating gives CASSVARDGNIQYF. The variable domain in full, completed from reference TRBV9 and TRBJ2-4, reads DSGVTQTPKHLITATGQRVTLRCSPRSGDLSVYWYQQSLDQGLQFLIQYYNGEERAKGNILERFSAQQFPDLHSELNLSSLELGDSALYFCASSVARDGNIQYFGAGTRLSVL.

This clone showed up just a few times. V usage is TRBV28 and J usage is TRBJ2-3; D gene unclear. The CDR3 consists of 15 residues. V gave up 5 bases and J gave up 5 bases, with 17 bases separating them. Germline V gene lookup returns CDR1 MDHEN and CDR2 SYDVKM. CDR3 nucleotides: TGTGCCAGCAGTCTACCCCAAACCGAGCTAGATACGCAGTATTTT. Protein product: CASSLPQTELDTQYF.

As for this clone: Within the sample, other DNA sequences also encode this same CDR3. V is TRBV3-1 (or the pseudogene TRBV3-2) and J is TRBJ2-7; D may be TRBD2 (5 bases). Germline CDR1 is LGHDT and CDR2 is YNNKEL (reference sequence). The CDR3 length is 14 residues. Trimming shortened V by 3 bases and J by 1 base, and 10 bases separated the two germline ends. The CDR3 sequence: CASSQASGSYEQYF. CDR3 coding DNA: TGTGCCAGCAGCCAGGCCAGCGGATCCTACGAGCAGTACTTC.

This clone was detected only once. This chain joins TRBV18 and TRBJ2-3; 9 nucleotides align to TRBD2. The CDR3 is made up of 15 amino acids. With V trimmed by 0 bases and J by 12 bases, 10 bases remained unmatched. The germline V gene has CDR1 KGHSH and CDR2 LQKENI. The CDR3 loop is CASSPPLASGDHQYF. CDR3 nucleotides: TGTGCCAGCTCACCACCGCTGGCTAGCGGGGACCACCAGTATTTT.

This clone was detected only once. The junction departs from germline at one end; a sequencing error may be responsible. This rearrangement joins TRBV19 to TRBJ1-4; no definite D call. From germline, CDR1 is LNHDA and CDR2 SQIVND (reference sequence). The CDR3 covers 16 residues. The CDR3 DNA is TGTGCCAGTACTATACTCGGGCCGGGCCTAGAGGGAAAACTGTTTTTT. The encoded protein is CASTILGPGLEGKLFF.

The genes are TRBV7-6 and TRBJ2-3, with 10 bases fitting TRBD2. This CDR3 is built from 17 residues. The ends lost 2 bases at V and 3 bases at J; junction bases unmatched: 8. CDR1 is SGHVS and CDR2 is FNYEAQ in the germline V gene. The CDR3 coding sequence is TGTGCCAGCAGCTTAAAGCGGGAGGGCCTAAGGACAGATACGCAGTATTTT. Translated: CASSLKREGLRTDTQYF.

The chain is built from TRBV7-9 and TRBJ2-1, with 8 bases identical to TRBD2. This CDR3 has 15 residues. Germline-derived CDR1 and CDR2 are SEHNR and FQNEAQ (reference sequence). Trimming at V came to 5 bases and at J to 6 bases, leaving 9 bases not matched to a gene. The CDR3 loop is CASSPAGVSTNEQFF. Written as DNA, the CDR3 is TGTGCCAGCAGCCCAGCGGGAGTTTCAACCAATGAGCAGTTCTTC.

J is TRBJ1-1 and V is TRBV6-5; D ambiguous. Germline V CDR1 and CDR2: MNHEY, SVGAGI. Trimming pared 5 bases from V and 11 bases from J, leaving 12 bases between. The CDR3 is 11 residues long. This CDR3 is CASSLSHRAFF. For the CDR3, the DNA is TGTGCCAGCAGTCTTAGCCATAGGGCTTTCTTT.

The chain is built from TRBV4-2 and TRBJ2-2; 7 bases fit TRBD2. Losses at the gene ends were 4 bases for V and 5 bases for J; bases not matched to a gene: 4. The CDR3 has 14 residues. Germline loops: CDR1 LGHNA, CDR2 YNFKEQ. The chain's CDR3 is CASSPRLATGELFF. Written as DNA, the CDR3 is TGTGCCAGCAGCCCCCGACTAGCAACCGGGGAGCTGTTTTTT.

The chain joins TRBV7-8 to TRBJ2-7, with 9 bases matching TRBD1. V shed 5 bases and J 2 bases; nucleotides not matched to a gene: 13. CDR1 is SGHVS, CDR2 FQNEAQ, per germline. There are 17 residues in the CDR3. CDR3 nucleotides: TGTGCCAGCAGCCCACGACAGGGGGAGATGGGGGCCTACGAGCAGTACTTC. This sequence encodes CASSPRQGEMGAYEQYF.

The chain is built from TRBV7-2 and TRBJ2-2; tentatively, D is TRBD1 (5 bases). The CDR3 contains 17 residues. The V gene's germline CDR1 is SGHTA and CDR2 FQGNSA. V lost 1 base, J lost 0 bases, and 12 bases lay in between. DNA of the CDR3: TGTGCCAGCAGCTTAGACCCCCAGACAGCGAACACCGGGGAGCTGTTTTTT. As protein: CASSLDPQTANTGELFF.

The CDR3 bases are TGTGCCAGCAGCCCCAACCAGGGGAGAGAGGACATTCAGTACTTC. Translation gives CASSPNQGREDIQYF. The V and J genes are TRBV3-1 (or the pseudogene TRBV3-2) and TRBJ2-4, with a tentative D call TRBD1 (6 bases). Between the trimmed V and J ends, which lost 4 bases and 8 bases, there was a span of 18 bases. CDR1 is LGHDT and CDR2 is YNNKEL in the germline V gene (reference sequence). The CDR3 extends over 15 amino acids.

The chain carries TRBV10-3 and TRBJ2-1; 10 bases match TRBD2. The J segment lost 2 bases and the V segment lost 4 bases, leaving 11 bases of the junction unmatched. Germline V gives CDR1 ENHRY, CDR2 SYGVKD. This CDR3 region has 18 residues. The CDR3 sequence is CAISGSSGRAGAYNEQFF. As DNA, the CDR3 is TGTGCCATCAGTGGGTCCAGCGGGAGGGCCGGGGCCTACAATGAGCAGTTCTTC.

This chain's CDR3 is CAWDRALMSTEAFF. CDR3 DNA sequence: TGTGCCTGGGACAGGGCTTTGATGAGCACTGAAGCTTTCTTT. The chain couples TRBV30 to TRBJ1-1; TRBD1 matches at 7 bases. This CDR3 is 14 amino acids long. Germline values: CDR1 GTSNPN, CDR2 SVGIG (reference sequence). V was clipped by 5 bases and J by 4 bases; unmatched bases: 10.

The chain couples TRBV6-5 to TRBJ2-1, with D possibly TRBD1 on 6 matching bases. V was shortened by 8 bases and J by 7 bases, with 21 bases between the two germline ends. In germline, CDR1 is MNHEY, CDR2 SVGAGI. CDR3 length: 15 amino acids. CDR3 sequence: CASVPFQGSSNEQFF. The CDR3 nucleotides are TGTGCCAGCGTCCCCTTTCAGGGGTCCTCTAATGAGCAGTTCTTC.

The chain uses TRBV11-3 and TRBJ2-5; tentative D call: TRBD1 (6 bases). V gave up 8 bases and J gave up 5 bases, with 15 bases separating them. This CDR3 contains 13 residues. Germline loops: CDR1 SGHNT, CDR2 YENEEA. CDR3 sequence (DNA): TGTGCCAGCGGTATGGACAGCTCGGAGACCCAGTACTTC. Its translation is CASGMDSSETQYF.

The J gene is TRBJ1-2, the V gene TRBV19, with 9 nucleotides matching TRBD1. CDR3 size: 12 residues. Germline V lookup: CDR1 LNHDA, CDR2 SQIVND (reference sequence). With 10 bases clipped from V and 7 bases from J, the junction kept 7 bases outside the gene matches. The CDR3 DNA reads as TGTGCCACCTCACAGGGGGCGCTTGGCTACACCTTC. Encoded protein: CATSQGALGYTF.

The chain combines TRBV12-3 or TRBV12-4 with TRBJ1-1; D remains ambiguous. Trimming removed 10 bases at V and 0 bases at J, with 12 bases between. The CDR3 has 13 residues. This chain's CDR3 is CATQGGVNTEAFF. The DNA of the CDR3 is TGTGCCACCCAAGGCGGGGTGAACACTGAAGCTTTCTTT.

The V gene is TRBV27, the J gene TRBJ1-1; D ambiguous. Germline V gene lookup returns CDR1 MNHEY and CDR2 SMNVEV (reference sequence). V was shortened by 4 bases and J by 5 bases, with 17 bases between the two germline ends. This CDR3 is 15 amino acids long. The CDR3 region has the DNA TGTGCCAGCAGTTCGTTTACTGGTGGTTGGACTGAAGCTTTCTTT. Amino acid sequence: CASSSFTGGWTEAFF.

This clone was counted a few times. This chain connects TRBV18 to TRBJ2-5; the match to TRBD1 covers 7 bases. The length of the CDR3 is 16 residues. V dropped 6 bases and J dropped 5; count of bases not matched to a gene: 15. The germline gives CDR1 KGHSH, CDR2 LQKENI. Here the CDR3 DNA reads TGTGCCAGCTCCCGATTGACAGGGACCAATCGGGAGACCCAGTACTTC. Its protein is CASSRLTGTNRETQYF.